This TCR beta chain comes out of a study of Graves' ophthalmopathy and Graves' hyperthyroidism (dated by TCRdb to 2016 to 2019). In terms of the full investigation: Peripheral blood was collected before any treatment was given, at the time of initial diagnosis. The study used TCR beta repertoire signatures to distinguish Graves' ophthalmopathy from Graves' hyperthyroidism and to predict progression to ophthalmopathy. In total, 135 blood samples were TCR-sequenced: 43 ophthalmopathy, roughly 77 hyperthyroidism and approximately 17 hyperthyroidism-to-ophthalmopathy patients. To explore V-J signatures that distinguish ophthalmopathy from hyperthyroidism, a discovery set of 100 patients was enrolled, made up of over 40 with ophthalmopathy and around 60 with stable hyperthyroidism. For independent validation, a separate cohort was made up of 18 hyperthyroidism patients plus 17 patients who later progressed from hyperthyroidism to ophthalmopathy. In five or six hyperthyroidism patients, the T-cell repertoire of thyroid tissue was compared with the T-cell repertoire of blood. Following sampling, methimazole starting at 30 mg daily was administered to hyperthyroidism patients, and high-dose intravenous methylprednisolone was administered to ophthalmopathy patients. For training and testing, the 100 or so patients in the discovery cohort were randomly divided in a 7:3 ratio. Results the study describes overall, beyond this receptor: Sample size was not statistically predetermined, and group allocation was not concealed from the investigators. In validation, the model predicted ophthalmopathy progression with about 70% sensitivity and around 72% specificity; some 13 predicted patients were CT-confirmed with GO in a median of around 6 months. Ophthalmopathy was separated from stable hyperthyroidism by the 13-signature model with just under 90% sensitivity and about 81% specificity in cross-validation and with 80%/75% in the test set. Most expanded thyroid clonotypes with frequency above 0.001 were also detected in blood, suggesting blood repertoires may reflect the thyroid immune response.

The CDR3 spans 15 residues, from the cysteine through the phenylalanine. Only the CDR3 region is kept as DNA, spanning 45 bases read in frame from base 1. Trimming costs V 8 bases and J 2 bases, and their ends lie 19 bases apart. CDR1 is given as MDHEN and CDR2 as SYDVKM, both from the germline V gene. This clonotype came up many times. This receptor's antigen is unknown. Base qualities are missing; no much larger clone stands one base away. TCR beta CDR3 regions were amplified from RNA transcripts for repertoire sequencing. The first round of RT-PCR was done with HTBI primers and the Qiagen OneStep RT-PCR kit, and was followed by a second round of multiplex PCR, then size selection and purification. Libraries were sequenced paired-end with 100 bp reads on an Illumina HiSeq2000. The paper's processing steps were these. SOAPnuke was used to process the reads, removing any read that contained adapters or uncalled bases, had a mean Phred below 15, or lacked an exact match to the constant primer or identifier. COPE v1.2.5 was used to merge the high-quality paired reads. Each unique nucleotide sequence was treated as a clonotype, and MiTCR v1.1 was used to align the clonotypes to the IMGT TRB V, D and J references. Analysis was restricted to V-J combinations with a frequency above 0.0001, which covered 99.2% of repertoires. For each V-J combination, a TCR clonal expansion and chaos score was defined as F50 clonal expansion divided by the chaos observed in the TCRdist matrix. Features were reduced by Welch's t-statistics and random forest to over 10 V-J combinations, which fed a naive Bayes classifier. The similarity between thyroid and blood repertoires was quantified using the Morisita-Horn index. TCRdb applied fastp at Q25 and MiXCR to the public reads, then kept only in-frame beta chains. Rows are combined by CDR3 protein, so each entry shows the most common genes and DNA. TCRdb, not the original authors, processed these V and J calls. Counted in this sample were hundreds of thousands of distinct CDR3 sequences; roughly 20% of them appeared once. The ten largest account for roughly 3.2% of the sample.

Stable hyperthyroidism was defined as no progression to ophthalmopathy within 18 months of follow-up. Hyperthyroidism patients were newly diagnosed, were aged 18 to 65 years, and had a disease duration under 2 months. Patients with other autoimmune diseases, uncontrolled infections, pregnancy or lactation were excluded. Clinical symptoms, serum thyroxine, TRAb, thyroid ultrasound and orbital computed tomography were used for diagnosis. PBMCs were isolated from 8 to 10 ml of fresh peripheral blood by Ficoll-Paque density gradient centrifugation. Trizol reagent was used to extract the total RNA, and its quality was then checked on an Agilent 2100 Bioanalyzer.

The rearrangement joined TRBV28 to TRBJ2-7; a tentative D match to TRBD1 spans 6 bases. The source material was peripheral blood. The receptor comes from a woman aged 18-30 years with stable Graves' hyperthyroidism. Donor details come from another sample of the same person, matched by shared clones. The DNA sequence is TGTGCCAGCGGCGCGAAAGACAGGCCAACCTACGAGCAGTACTTC. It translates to CASGAKDRPTYEQYF.